The 15 T cell receptor beta chains presented below share a single source sample, sequenced in a study of T-cell reconstitution after alpha-beta-depleted transplantation in children. This sample's TCRbeta library carried unique molecular identifier barcodes. TCRdb recomputed calls from the PCR reads with MiXCR, one row per CDR3 protein. The data contain approximately 85,000 distinct CDR3 sequences, roughly a sixth of them singletons. The sequencing used PBMCs, mostly from graft donor cells, collected 180 days after TCRalphabeta/CD19-depleted stem cell transplant. These receptor sequences come from a male patient aged 2-15 years who had a stem cell transplant for acute lymphoblastic leukemia, so the T cells may come from the graft donor.

The genes are TRBV20-1 and TRBJ1-3, with a weak D call TRBD1 (5 bases). Per the germline V gene, CDR1 is DFQATT and CDR2 is SNEGSKA (reference sequence). V lost 1 base to trimming and J lost 4 bases, with 23 bases between them. This CDR3 comprises 18 residues. CDR3 nucleotides: TGCAGTGCTAGAGCTCCGGTCCTTTTGGGACCTTTCGGAAACACCATATATTTT. Translated: CSARAPVLLGPFGNTIYF.

This clonotype was detected ten times or more. The V and J genes are TRBV5-1 and TRBJ1-1; the D is unclear. Germline lookup yields CDR1 SGHRS and CDR2 YFSETQ. The CDR3 has 13 residues. V dropped 5 bases and J dropped 0 bases, with 8 bases sitting between them. The CDR3 is CASRAGMNTEAFF. CDR3 nucleotide sequence: TGCGCCAGCAGGGCCGGGATGAACACTGAAGCTTTCTTT.

This clonotype has at least ten counts. The chain employs TRBV5-1 and TRBJ1-1; D is undetermined. CDR3 length equals 14 residues. Germline V gives CDR1 SGHRS, CDR2 YFSETQ. Deletions cut 4 bases from V and 3 bases from J, with 13 bases between. CDR3 residues: CASSLVGLYTEAFF. Written as DNA, the CDR3 is TGCGCCAGCAGCCTGGTCGGGCTCTACACTGAAGCTTTCTTT. Combining the CDR3 with reference TRBV5-1 and TRBJ1-1 gives the whole variable domain KAGVTQTPRYLIKTRGQQVTLSCSPISGHRSVSWYQQTPGQGLQFLFEYFSETQRNKGNFPGRFSGRQFSNSRSEMNVSTLELGDSALYLCASSLVGLYTEAFFGQGTRLTVV.

Of note for this clonotype: The junction departs from germline at one end; a sequencing error may be responsible. The chain combines TRBV5-1 with TRBJ2-1; the match to TRBD1 covers 12 bases. The germline V gene has CDR1 SGHRS and CDR2 YFSETQ. CDR3 size: 16 residues. As DNA, the CDR3 is TGCGCCATCAGCTTTGGCGGGACAGGGGGCAGGAATGAGCAGTTCTTC. It translates to CAISFGGTGGRNEQFF.

This clonotype was observed a few times. The CDR3 DNA reads TGTGCCAGCAGCCCCCCGTTAGAAGAGAACACAGATACGCAGTATTTT. It codes for CASSPPLEENTDTQYF. V is TRBV7-8 and J is TRBJ2-3, with D hard to call. The V gene's germline CDR1 is SGHVS and CDR2 FQNEAQ. Trimming removed 5 bases from V and 2 bases from J, with 17 bases in between. The CDR3 consists of 16 residues.

This chain connects TRBV7-2 to TRBJ2-1, with 11 bases aligning to TRBD2. The CDR3 runs to 15 residues. From germline, CDR1 is SGHTA and CDR2 FQGNSA. V shed 5 bases and J 8 bases; nucleotides not matched to a gene: 8. The CDR3 nucleotides read TGTGCCAGCAGCCCGAGACTAGCGGGGATCTATGAGCAGTTCTTC. As protein: CASSPRLAGIYEQFF.

This chain connects TRBV6-5 to TRBJ2-5; no clear D. The CDR3 totals 14 residues. Trimming took off 0 bases at V and 2 bases at J, with 7 bases between the two ends. Germline CDR1 MNHEY, CDR2 SVGAGI. Written as DNA, the CDR3 is TGTGCCAGCAGTTACTCACCAGGACAAGAGACCCAGTACTTC. Residues: CASSYSPGQETQYF.

The CDR3 protein is CSARAPRFWGDDYGYTF. CDR3 bases: TGCAGTGCTCGAGCGCCTAGGTTCTGGGGGGATGACTATGGCTACACCTTC. The chain employs TRBV20-1 and TRBJ1-2, with D possibly being TRBD1 (5 bases). V lost 5 bases, J lost 3 bases, and 25 bases lay in between. CDR1 and CDR2 (germline): DFQATT, SNEGSKA (reference sequence). This CDR3 is built from 17 residues.

This clonotype was observed many times. This chain uses TRBV20-1 with TRBJ2-7; TRBD1 agrees at 10 bases. The CDR3 covers 13 residues. With 6 bases clipped from V and 3 bases from J, the junction kept 5 bases outside the gene matches. From germline, CDR1 is DFQATT and CDR2 SNEGSKA (reference sequence). CDR3 sequence (DNA): TGCAGTGCCCCGGGACAGGGGAACTACGAGCAGTACTTC. Translation gives CSAPGQGNYEQYF.

This clonotype appeared a few times. The V and J genes are TRBV5-1 and TRBJ1-2; 8 nucleotides agree with TRBD1. V was clipped by 4 bases and J by 4 bases; unmatched bases: 15. The germline gives CDR1 SGHRS, CDR2 YFSETQ. CDR3 length: 17 residues. The CDR3 DNA sequence: TGCGCCAGCAGCCCCGGACAGGGAAGCGCCTTCGGCTATGGCTACACCTTC. As protein: CASSPGQGSAFGYGYTF. The full variable domain, rest sourced from reference TRBV5-1 and TRBJ1-2, is KAGVTQTPRYLIKTRGQQVTLSCSPISGHRSVSWYQQTPGQGLQFLFEYFSETQRNKGNFPGRFSGRQFSNSRSEMNVSTLELGDSALYLCASSPGQGSAFGYGYTFGSGTRLTVV.

The genes are TRBV7-2 and TRBJ2-1; TRBD2 agrees at 8 bases. J gave up 6 bases and V 4 bases, and 5 bases lay outside the gene matches. In germline, CDR1 is SGHTA, CDR2 FQGNSA. CDR3 size: 14 residues. In DNA, the CDR3 is TGTGCCAGCAGCTATCTCGGGACTAGCAATGAGCAGTTCTTC. Translating it yields CASSYLGTSNEQFF.

This clonotype occurred a few times. This sequence joins TRBV24-1 and TRBJ2-5, with D unclear. CDR3 length equals 13 residues. The germline CDR1 and CDR2 sequences are KGHDR and SFDVKD. The germline V and J ends were trimmed by 5 bases and 1 base, with 7 bases remaining between them. CDR3 sequence (DNA): TGTGCCACCAGTGTTAACTTCCAAGAGACCCAGTACTTC. It codes for CATSVNFQETQYF.

The chain combines TRBV10-3 with TRBJ2-1; tentatively, D is TRBD1 (7 bases). The CDR3 covers 17 residues. Trimming pared 0 bases from V and 7 bases from J, leaving 19 bases between. CDR1 is ENHRY and CDR2 is SYGVKD in the germline V gene. The CDR3 bases are TGTGCCATCAGTGAGTCTGAAGGCGGAGGGGGCCAAAATGAGCAGTTCTTC. Encoded protein: CAISESEGGGGQNEQFF.

This clonotype was seen a handful of times. In DNA form, the CDR3 reads TGTGCCAGCAGCCGACTGGGAATGAACACTGAAGCTTTCTTT. The encoded protein is CASSRLGMNTEAFF. This chain joins TRBV12-3 or TRBV12-4 and TRBJ1-1; no definite D call. V dropped 6 bases and J dropped 0 bases, with 11 bases sitting between them. The CDR3 consists of 14 residues.

The chain joins TRBV15 to TRBJ2-3; TRBD2 might be the D (7 bases). The CDR3 totals 16 residues. Germline V CDR1 and CDR2: LNHNV, YYDKDF (reference sequence). Between the trimmed V and J ends, which lost 0 bases and 5 bases, there was a span of 15 bases. This chain's CDR3 is CATSREGGGPGDTQYF. CDR3 sequence (DNA): TGTGCCACCAGCAGAGAGGGGGGGGGCCCCGGAGATACGCAGTATTTT.